A selection of T cell receptor beta chains follows, all from one sample in a study of molecular identifiers for immune sequencing clone quantification. MiXCR, run by TCRdb on the PCR reads, gives a single entry per CDR3 protein. The sample lists approximately 550,000 distinct CDR3 sequences; 25% were seen once. Sequencing used naive CD8+ T cells from blood, with Jurkat cell RNA spiked in. The source of these receptors is a human donor in good health. Some libraries in this study had Jurkat cell RNA spiked in. Each CDR3 is given with its conserved first and last residue. The order of the fields is clone size, D gene, V gene, J gene, CDR3 protein, CDR3 DNA. The D gene is left open where the match is weak. Clone sizes are given selectively: once, few, many, or a class where the clone is expanded.

>.|.|TRBV5-6|TRBJ2-7
CASSPEVSYEQYF
TGTGCCAGCAGCCCTGAGGTCAGCTACGAGCAGTACTTC
>.|TRBD1|TRBV27|TRBJ2-7
CASSLNYRGVYEQYF
TGTGCCAGCAGTTTAAATTACAGGGGAGTCTACGAGCAGTACTTC
>.|.|TRBV10-3|TRBJ1-2
CAISKYRDTTIYGYTF
TGTGCCATCAGTAAGTACCGGGACACGACCATCTACGGCTACACCTTC
>many|.|TRBV5-1|TRBJ2-6
CASSQPGRSSGANVLTF
TGCGCCAGCAGCCAACCGGGACGGTCCTCTGGGGCCAACGTCCTGACTTTC
>.|.|TRBV20-1|TRBJ2-1
CSAEGRNGPYNEQFF
TGCAGTGCTGAGGGACGGAATGGACCCTACAATGAGCAGTTCTTC
>many|.|TRBV4-1|TRBJ2-5
CASSQDRGPYEETQYF
TGCGCCAGCAGCCAAGATAGGGGCCCCTACGAAGAGACCCAGTACTTC
>many|.|TRBV14|TRBJ2-2
CASSQEDSPYTGELFF
TGTGCCAGCAGCCAAGAGGACAGCCCATACACCGGGGAGCTGTTTTTT
>few|.|TRBV7-9|TRBJ2-7
CASSLPANYEQYF
TGTGCCAGCAGCTTACCGGCTAACTACGAGCAGTACTTC
>many|TRBD1|TRBV7-9|TRBJ1-1
CASSFGQGTMNTEAFF
TGTGCCAGCAGCTTCGGACAGGGGACCATGAACACTGAAGCTTTCTTT
>once|TRBD1|TRBV24-1|TRBJ2-3
CATGLGTDMQYF
TGTGCCACCGGGCTGGGGACAGATATGCAGTATTTT